This is a list of T cell receptor beta chains from one sample in a study of cytomegalovirus exposure and HLA in healthy donors. Method: immunoSEQ multiplex PCR; TCRdb's copy keeps in-frame clones and lacks some. Of about 240,000 clones listed, around 85% are singletons. Sequenced sample: PBMCs. The receptors derive from a woman aged 25 to 39 in good health and CMV-seropositive. Each CDR3 is given with its conserved first and last residue. Fields, in order: J gene, clone size, V gene, D gene, CDR3 DNA, CDR3 protein. A D gene is named only where the DNA matches it firmly. The size entry is marked missing in some rows and otherwise reads once, few, many or a size class.

>TRBJ2-7|-|TRBV6-5|TRBD2
TGTGCCAGCGGACCGGGACTAGGGAGGGGCGAGCAGTACTTC
CASGPGLGRGEQYF
>TRBJ2-7|few|TRBV6-1|-
TGTGCCAGCATTCCCCAAGGCCAGGGTTCCTACGAGCAGTACTTC
CASIPQGQGSYEQYF
>TRBJ1-1|once|TRBV7-9|-
TGTGCCAGCAGCGTAGCCTACAGGGAGAACACTGAAGCTTTCTTT
CASSVAYRENTEAFF
>TRBJ2-2|-|TRBV11-3|-
TGTGCCAGCAGCTTATCGGGTACCGGGGAGCTGTTTTTT
CASSLSGTGELFF
>TRBJ1-1|-|TRBV27|TRBD1
TGTGCCAGCAGTACCGGACAGGGGCTACCCACTGAAGCTTTCTTT
CASSTGQGLPTEAFF
>TRBJ2-1|-|TRBV10-1|TRBD2
TGCGCCAGCAGTGGGACTAGCGTAAATGAGCAGTTCTTC
CASSGTSVNEQFF
>TRBJ2-1|-|TRBV5-1|TRBD2
TGCGCCAGCAGCTCCCTACTAGCGGGATTGAACAATGAGCAGTTCTTC
CASSSLLAGLNNEQFF
>TRBJ1-2|-|TRBV7-9|-
TGTGCCAGCAGCCCCATGGCCGGGTACTATGGCTACACCTTC
CASSPMAGYYGYTF
>TRBJ1-1|-|TRBV28|-
TGTGCCAGCAGTTTCGGCAGGGAGGGCACTGAAGCTTTCTTT
CASSFGREGTEAFF
>TRBJ1-1|-|TRBV5-6|-
TGTGCCAGCAGCCGGACCAGGGATCTGGCTGAAGCTTTCTTT
CASSRTRDLAEAFF
>TRBJ2-3|once|TRBV7-8|TRBD2
TGTGCCAGCAGCGTACTAGCGCGGACGGTCAGAGATACGCAGTATTTT
CASSVLARTVRDTQYF
>TRBJ1-5|-|TRBV6-6|-
TGTGCCAGCAGTTACCAACCACAGGGAGGGAATCAGCCCCAGCATTTT
CASSYQPQGGNQPQHF
>TRBJ2-1|-|TRBV7-9|TRBD2
TGTGCCAGCAGCGGGACTAGCGGGAGGCGTAGCTCCTACAATGAGCAGTTCTTC
CASSGTSGRRSSYNEQFF
>TRBJ1-3|-|TRBV7-2|TRBD1
TGTGCCAGCAGCTTAACAGGGGGTTTCTCTGGAAACACCATATATTTT
CASSLTGGFSGNTIYF
>TRBJ2-1|-|TRBV11-2|-
TGTGCCAGCAGCTTAGTAGGGGGTCGAAGCTCCTACAATGAGCAGTTCTTC
CASSLVGGRSSYNEQFF
>TRBJ1-1|-|TRBV5-1|-
TGCGCCAGCAGCTCCAGGGGACGGCAAGAGGACACTGAAGCTTTCTTT
CASSSRGRQEDTEAFF
>TRBJ2-5|-|TRBV5-1|TRBD2
TGCGCCAGCAGCACCCCTAGCGGGGGAAAAGAGACCCAGTACTTC
CASSTPSGGKETQYF
>TRBJ1-2|-|TRBV27|-
TGTGCCAGCAGTTCAGGGGACGGCTACACCTTC
CASSSGDGYTF
>TRBJ2-7|-|TRBV7-9|-
TGTGCCAGCAGCCCCCGCGGAACCTACGAGCAGTACTTC
CASSPRGTYEQYF
>TRBJ2-3|-|TRBV5-6|-
TGTGCCAGCAGCTCCGAGAAGGGGCGCAAGACAGATACGCAGTATTTT
CASSSEKGRKTDTQYF
>TRBJ2-3|-|TRBV5-1|-
TGCGCCAGCAGCTTGGCCTCTAGCACAGATACGCAGTATTTT
CASSLASSTDTQYF
>TRBJ2-3|-|TRBV6-5|TRBD2
TGTGCCAGCGTAGCGGGAGGCACAGATACGCAGTATTTT
CASVAGGTDTQYF
>TRBJ2-1|-|TRBV6-1|TRBD1
TGTGCCAGCAGTGAAAGGGACAGGTCCTACTCCTACAATGAGCAGTTCTTC
CASSERDRSYSYNEQFF
>TRBJ2-6|-|TRBV9|-
TGTGCCAGCAGCGCACTTGGGGCCAACGTCCTGACTTTC
CASSALGANVLTF
>TRBJ2-3|-|TRBV11-3|TRBD2
TGTGCCAGCAGCTCCCCGGGAGGGGGCACAGATACGCAGTATTTT
CASSSPGGGTDTQYF
>TRBJ2-6|few|TRBV10-2|-
TGCGCCAGCAGTGAGAGGGGCTTGTCTGGGGCCAACGTCCTGACTTTC
CASSERGLSGANVLTF
>TRBJ2-7|once|TRBV28|-
TGTGCCAGCCAGGTAAATTCCTACGAGCAGTACTTC
CASQVNSYEQYF
>TRBJ1-1|-|TRBV7-8|-
TGTGCCAGCAGCTTAGTGCGGGGACCGGACACTGAAGCTTTCTTT
CASSLVRGPDTEAFF
>TRBJ2-2|few|TRBV28|TRBD1
TGTGCCAGCAGACGGACAGGGAAGACCGGGGAGCTGTTTTTT
CASRRTGKTGELFF
>TRBJ2-6|few|TRBV28|-
TGTGCCAGCAGTCCTAGCAACCGCCCTGGGGCCAACGTCCTGACTTTC
CASSPSNRPGANVLTF
>TRBJ2-1|-|TRBV27|TRBD2
TGTGCCAGCGGACTAGCGGGCTACACTGAGCAGTTCTTC
CASGLAGYTEQFF
>TRBJ2-1|-|TRBV7-6|TRBD2
TGTGCCAGCAGCTCTGTAGCGGGAGGGCCTAAGAATGAGCAGTTCTTC
CASSSVAGGPKNEQFF
>TRBJ1-1|-|TRBV28|-
TGTGCCAGCAGTACACTCCGGGATCCGAACACTGAAGCTTTCTTT
CASSTLRDPNTEAFF
>TRBJ2-2|-|TRBV5-1|-
TGCGCCAGCAGCTCGAGGGATTCGAGGACCGGGGAGCTGTTTTTT
CASSSRDSRTGELFF
>TRBJ2-7|-|TRBV11-3|-
TGTGCCAGCAGCTTGCCTAATCGGCTCGCCTCTAGGGAGCAGTACTTC
CASSLPNRLASREQYF
>TRBJ2-3|-|TRBV5-4|-
TGTGCCAGCAGCTTGGGTTACGGGGAAGGAGGCACAGATACGCAGTATTTT
CASSLGYGEGGTDTQYF
>TRBJ2-5|-|TRBV4-1|TRBD2
TGCGCCAGCAGCCAGGGGGCGGCGGGAGGCCTTGAGACCCAGTACTTC
CASSQGAAGGLETQYF
>TRBJ2-6|-|TRBV19|-
TGTGCCAGTAGTATTCCTGCGGGCGGTCGACCTGGGGCCAACGTCCTGACTTTC
CASSIPAGGRPGANVLTF
>TRBJ2-3|-|TRBV29-1|TRBD2
TGCAGCGGCGTCGGAGTAGCGGGGATGCCTGGTACGCAGTATTTT
CSGVGVAGMPGTQYF
>TRBJ2-3|-|TRBV19|-
TGTGCCAGTAGTGCGGAGGCCCCCCCAGATACGCAGTATTTT
CASSAEAPPDTQYF
>TRBJ2-1|-|TRBV16|TRBD2
TGTGCCAGCAGCCAATGGACTAGCGGCTTCAATGAGCAGTTCTTC
CASSQWTSGFNEQFF
>TRBJ1-1|-|TRBV11-3|-
TGTGCCAGCAGCGACAGACGGAGAGGCTCGAACACTGAAGCTTTCTTT
CASSDRRRGSNTEAFF
>TRBJ1-2|once|TRBV28|TRBD1
TGTGCCAGCAGTTTATTGAGCAGAGGTCGATCAGGGGGTAACTATGGCTACACCTTC
CASSLLSRGRSGGNYGYTF
>TRBJ2-2|-|TRBV28|-
TGTGCCAGCATTTTCCCCATGCTAACCGGGGAGCTGTTTTTT
CASIFPMLTGELFF
>TRBJ1-1|-|TRBV18|-
TGTGCCAGCTCACCAGGGCAGCTTGAAGCTTTCTTT
CASSPGQLEAFF
>TRBJ2-7|-|TRBV6-5|TRBD1
TGTGCCAGCAGTCCCGGGACAGGGTACGAGCAGTACTTC
CASSPGTGYEQYF
>TRBJ2-1|-|TRBV5-1|-
TGCGCCAGCAACCTCCGGGAGGGGGCTGGGTATGAGCAGTTCTTC
CASNLREGAGYEQFF
>TRBJ2-3|-|TRBV19|-
TGTGCCAGTAGCAGGATAAGACGGGCGGGTCCAGATACGCAGTATTTT
CASSRIRRAGPDTQYF
>TRBJ1-2|-|TRBV19|-
TGTGCCAGTAGTATCCCAGGGGTGCGGGTCGGGAAGCGGGGCTTAGGTCCTAACTATGGCTACACCTTC
CASSIPGVRVGKRGLGPNYGYTF
>TRBJ1-1|once|TRBV28|-
TGTGCCAGCAGTTACCCCGGGACATCTCAAGCTTTCTTT
CASSYPGTSQAFF
>TRBJ1-4|once|TRBV19|-
TGTGCCAGTAGTATTCTCTCCGGGGTTGAAAAACTGTTTTTT
CASSILSGVEKLFF
>TRBJ1-5|-|TRBV6-5|TRBD1
TGTGCCAGCAGCACGGGACAGGCCAATCAGCCCCAGCATTTT
CASSTGQANQPQHF
>TRBJ2-3|-|TRBV7-8|-
TGTGCCAGCAGCTTAGCCGGAGGCCCTGTCACAGATACGCAGTATTTT
CASSLAGGPVTDTQYF
>TRBJ2-7|-|TRBV30|TRBD2
TGTGCCTGGAGTTCTCCTAGCGGGAGCGACGAGCAGTACTTC
CAWSSPSGSDEQYF
>TRBJ1-2|-|TRBV2|TRBD1
TGTGCCAGCAGTGAGGCGCCGGGCCAGGGGGCTGCTGGCTACACCTTC
CASSEAPGQGAAGYTF